This T cell receptor delta chain emerged from a study of gamma-delta chains in newborns, infants, children. Turning to the study itself: Innate gammadelta T cells reportedly expand polyclonally right after birth, driven by microbial exposure, per the title.

TCRdb reanalyzed the reads using CATT. This sample yields about 8,300 delta-chain clones, of which around 1.6% are seen a single time; roughly 8.5% belongs to the top ten. A few counts support this clone. The protein given by TCRdb reflects a much larger clone and differs at residue 12 from this DNA's translation, likely from a read error; the protein shown is the DNA's translation. The sequenced sample was blood. The TCR comes from a child who was a newborn, infant or young child, either healthy, febrile or measles-vaccinated (not recorded which).

The CDR3 DNA reads as TGTGCCTGTGACGTACTGGGGGATAGCTCCTGGGGCACCCGACAGATGTTTTTC. Translation gives CACDVLGDSSWGTRQMFF. V usage is TRDV2 and J usage is TRDJ3; 11 bases fit TRDD3. The V gene's germline CDR1 is GEAIGNYY and CDR2 EKD. The CDR3 is made up of 18 amino acids.